These 24 T cell receptor beta chains were sequenced from one sample in a study of human T cells and chemical hapten exposure. Time point: patch test 2, 6 weeks after DPC sensitization. Specified treatment: therapeutic diphenylcyclopropenone sensitization with weekly scalp DPC. TCRdb re-derived calls from the RACE reads in MiXCR, one entry per CDR3 protein. The sample contains about 95,000 distinct CDR3 sequences, about an eighth of which appear only once. The source was whole blood, collected in connection with sensitization to the hapten diphenylcyclopropenone (DPC). Receptor source: a woman aged 40 to 50 with alopecia areata. Some clones in this sample may be carry-over from other donors' samples.

This clonotype was seen ten or more times. J is TRBJ1-2 and V is TRBV7-9; TRBD1 is a possible D gene (6 bases). The CDR3 extends over 14 amino acids. With 1 base removed from V and 6 bases from J, the gap between germline ends came to 12 bases. CDR1 is SEHNR and CDR2 is FQNEAQ in the germline V gene (reference sequence). The CDR3 loop reads CASSLVGDTHGYTF. The DNA for the CDR3 is TGTGCCAGCAGCTTAGTGGGGGACACACATGGCTACACCTTC.

In this sample, this clonotype turned up a few times. The V gene is TRBV7-2, the J gene TRBJ2-2; either TRBD1 or TRBD2 may fit D (5 bases each). V lost 1 base to trimming and J lost 1 base, with 10 bases between them. The CDR3 is made up of 16 amino acids. Germline CDR1 is SGHTA and CDR2 is FQGNSA. This CDR3 reads CASSLVGGRNTGELFF. CDR3 in DNA: TGTGCCAGCAGCTTAGTTGGGGGAAGGAACACCGGGGAGCTGTTTTTT.

The chain employs TRBV20-1 and TRBJ2-3; maybe TRBD1 (7 bases). Per the germline V gene, CDR1 is DFQATT and CDR2 is SNEGSKA (reference sequence). The CDR3 consists of 14 residues. Trimming stripped 5 bases from V and 6 bases from J, with 18 bases between. This chain's CDR3 is CSAYHRPGGDTQYF. Here the CDR3 DNA reads TGCAGTGCTTATCATCGGCCAGGGGGGGATACGCAGTATTTT.

A few counts support this clonotype. V gene TRBV25-1 combines with J gene TRBJ1-1; TRBD1 matches 8 bases. V lost 7 bases and J lost 6; bases outside the gene matches: 4. The germline V gene has CDR1 MGHDK and CDR2 SYGVNS. The CDR3 sequence is 12 residues long. CDR3 bases: TGTGCCAGCACATTGACAGGGGCTGAAGCTTTCTTT. This translates into CASTLTGAEAFF.

This clonotype appeared a few times. The chain combines TRBV7-9 with TRBJ2-2, with TRBD2 as a possible D gene (6 bases). The length of the CDR3 is 14 residues. V was shortened by 7 bases and J by 6 bases, with 15 bases between the two germline ends. Germline V gives CDR1 SEHNR, CDR2 FQNEAQ (reference sequence). This CDR3 reads CASTTLTSPGELFF. Written as DNA, the CDR3 is TGTGCCAGCACCACCTTGACTAGTCCCGGGGAGCTGTTTTTT.

In its sample, this clonotype was seen a few times. One junction end disagrees with the germline gene, perhaps due to a read error. The chain carries TRBV7-6 and TRBJ1-1; 8 bases map to TRBD1. The CDR3 loop spans 15 amino acids. The germline V gene encodes CDR1 SGHVS and CDR2 FNYEAQ. CDR3 coding DNA: TGTGCCGGCAGCTTGGATCGGGACAGGTACTTGGGAGCTTTCTTT. Protein: CAGSLDRDRYLGAFF. The complete variable domain, with remaining parts taken from reference TRBV7-6 and TRBJ1-1, reads GAGVSQSPRYKVTKRGQDVALRCDPISGHVSLYWYRQALGQGPEFLTYFNYEAQQDKSGLPNDRFSAERPEGSISTLTIQRTEQRDSAMYRCAGSLDRDRYLGAFFGQGTRLTVV.

This clonotype has at least ten counts. The chain recombines TRBV7-9 with TRBJ1-1; D is ambiguous. The CDR3 length is 14 residues. Trimming stripped 0 bases from V and 1 base from J, with 6 bases between. The germline V gene has CDR1 SEHNR and CDR2 FQNEAQ (reference sequence). CDR3 loop: CASSLAQANTEAFF. The CDR3 region has the DNA TGTGCCAGCAGCTTAGCCCAGGCGAACACTGAAGCTTTCTTT.

Ten or more counts support this clonotype. Written as DNA, the CDR3 is TGTGCCAGCAGCCTACTAGCAACCTACGAGCAGTACTTC. Translated: CASSLLATYEQYF. The genes are TRBV7-2 and TRBJ2-7; D may be TRBD2 (6 bases). V lost 5 bases and J lost 2, with 10 bases in between. The CDR3 has 13 amino acids. CDR1 SGHTA and CDR2 FQGNSA come from the germline V gene.

This clonotype was seen repeatedly, ten times or more. The chain carries TRBV20-1 and TRBJ2-4; D is possibly TRBD2 (5 bases). The CDR3 has 19 amino acids. Trimming took 0 bases from V and 0 from J, leaving 21 bases between them. Germline V lookup: CDR1 DFQATT, CDR2 SNEGSKA (reference sequence). Here the CDR3 DNA reads TGCAGTGCTAGAGATTATAACAGCCGTGGACTCCTAGCCAAAAACATTCAGTACTTC. This codes for CSARDYNSRGLLAKNIQYF.

The gene calls are TRBV19 and TRBJ2-5, with unresolved D. V was shortened by 3 bases and J by 5 bases, with 16 bases between the two germline ends. CDR3 length equals 15 residues. Germline V gives CDR1 LNHDA, CDR2 SQIVND (reference sequence). CDR3 sequence (DNA): TGTGCCAGTAGTATCGTCCCGGGTCTCGCGGAGACCCAGTACTTC. Its protein product is CASSIVPGLAETQYF. The full variable domain, with the rest looked up from reference TRBV19 and TRBJ2-5, is DGGITQSPKYLFRKEGQNVTLSCEQNLNHDAMYWYRQDPGQGLRLIYYSQIVNDFQKGDIAEGYSVSREKKESFPLTVTSAQKNPTAFYLCASSIVPGLAETQYFGPGTRLLVL.

J is TRBJ2-2 and V is TRBV12-3 or TRBV12-4, with 7 bases identical to TRBD1. This CDR3 region has 19 residues. J gave up 7 bases and V 0 bases, and 17 bases lay outside the gene matches. DNA of the CDR3: TGTGCCAGCAGTTTAGCCGTTTTTGGAAGGGGGCGCTTCGTCGGGGAGCTGTTTTTT. The encoded protein is CASSLAVFGRGRFVGELFF.

The rearrangement joins TRBV28 to TRBJ2-5; D tentatively reads TRBD1 or TRBD2 (5 bases each). The V and J ends lost 5 bases and 7 bases respectively, with 17 bases between them. Germline V gives CDR1 MDHEN, CDR2 SYDVKM. The CDR3 sequence is 14 residues long. The CDR3 loop is CASSTYPGPWTQYF. CDR3 in DNA: TGTGCCAGCAGTACTTATCCGGGACCTTGGACCCAGTACTTC.

The chain couples TRBV3-1 to TRBJ1-3, with D unresolved. The V gene's germline CDR1 is LGHDT and CDR2 YNNKEL (reference sequence). V lost 7 bases and J 0 bases, leaving 4 bases between the germline ends. The CDR3 has 12 residues. CDR3 sequence: CASTVSGNTIYF. In nucleotides, the CDR3 is TGTGCCAGCACTGTCTCTGGAAACACCATATATTTT. Combining the CDR3 with reference TRBV3-1 and TRBJ1-3 gives the whole variable domain DTAVSQTPKYLVTQMGNDKSIKCEQNLGHDTMYWYKQDSKKFLKIMFSYNNKELIINETVPNRFSPKSPDKAHLNLHINSLELGDSAVYFCASTVSGNTIYFGEGSWLTVV.

This clonotype was counted many times. This chain links TRBV11-2 with TRBJ1-2; 7 bases are shared with TRBD1. CDR3 size: 17 residues. In germline, CDR1 is SGHAT, CDR2 FQNNGV. Trimming removed 1 base from V and 2 bases from J; junction bases left unmatched: 10. The CDR3 spells CASSLVSGGSGNYGYTF. CDR3 nucleotide sequence: TGTGCCAGCAGCTTAGTATCAGGGGGATCAGGGAACTATGGCTACACCTTC.

This clonotype was detected many times. A junction boundary mismatches the germline segment, possibly from a read error. V is TRBV19 and J is TRBJ2-3, with D possibly being TRBD1 or TRBD2 (5 bases each). The CDR3 loop spans 14 amino acids. The germline gives CDR1 LNHDA, CDR2 SQIVND (reference sequence). CDR3 coding DNA: TGTGCCAGTAAGGACTGGACAAGCACAGACACGCAGTATTTT. Translation: CASKDWTSTDTQYF.

This clonotype turned up a few times. The genes are TRBV9 and TRBJ1-1; 7 bases map to TRBD1. Trimming cost V 0 bases and J 0 bases; bases outside gene matches: 8. This CDR3 spans 17 amino acids. Germline CDR1 is SGDLS and CDR2 is YYNGEE. CDR3 coding DNA: TGTGCCAGCAGCGTAGCCAGGACAGGACACATGAACACTGAAGCTTTCTTT. Its translation: CASSVARTGHMNTEAFF.

This clonotype turned up a few times. V gene TRBV6-5 combines with J gene TRBJ2-2, with D possibly TRBD1 on 6 matching bases. From germline, CDR1 is MNHEY and CDR2 SVGAGI. Trimming removed 5 bases at V and 6 bases at J, with 13 bases between. The CDR3 runs to 14 residues. CDR3 sequence (DNA): TGTGCCAGCAGTACCACAGGGTACCCCGGGGAGCTGTTTTTT. This gives the protein CASSTTGYPGELFF.

This clonotype has just a few counts. CDR3 DNA sequence: TGTGCCAGCAGTGACGGTTGGCCCCAGCATTTT. Protein: CASSDGWPQHF. The chain links TRBV6-1 to TRBJ1-5; D gene unclear. This CDR3 spans 11 amino acids. Between the trimmed V and J ends, which lost 3 bases and 9 bases, there was a span of 6 bases. The germline V gene encodes CDR1 MNHNS and CDR2 SASEGT.

This clonotype was counted many times. The chain has TRBV11-2 and TRBJ2-2; 8 bases agree with TRBD2. The CDR3 consists of 14 residues. Germline V lookup: CDR1 SGHAT, CDR2 FQNNGV. Unmatched junction bases numbered 6, after V lost 5 bases and J lost 7 bases. This CDR3 reads CASSASGSNGELFF. Written as DNA, the CDR3 is TGTGCCAGCAGCGCAAGCGGGAGCAACGGGGAGCTGTTTTTT.

Of note for this clonotype: One junction end does not reproduce the germline sequence, and a read error may be involved. V and J are TRBV30 and TRBJ1-5, with 12 positions matching TRBD1. The CDR3 loop spans 15 amino acids. From germline, CDR1 is GTSNPN and CDR2 SVGIG (reference sequence). CDR3 DNA sequence: TGTGCCTGGAGCGCCGGGACAGGGGGCAATCAGCTCCAGCATTTT. It translates to CAWSAGTGGNQLQHF. The full variable domain, its missing parts supplied by reference TRBV30 and TRBJ1-5, is SQTIHQWPATLVQPVGSPLSLECTVEGTSNPNLYWYRQAAGRGLQLLFYSVGIGQISSEVPQNLSASRPQDRQFILSSKKLLLSDSGFYLCAWSAGTGGNQLQHFGDGTRLSIL.

V is TRBV29-1 and J is TRBJ2-7; possible D gene TRBD1, 6 bases. V was pared by 4 bases and J by 1 base, with 8 bases between. CDR3 length equals 12 residues. From germline, CDR1 is SQVTM and CDR2 ANQGSEA. The CDR3 is CSVGGRSYEQYF. The CDR3 nucleotides are TGCAGCGTTGGGGGGCGGTCCTACGAGCAGTACTTC.

In its sample, this clonotype was seen many times. The chain recombines TRBV19 with TRBJ2-2; TRBD1 matches at 7 bases. This CDR3 has 16 residues. V shed 6 bases and J 6 bases; nucleotides not matched to a gene: 13. Germline CDR1 LNHDA, CDR2 SQIVND (reference sequence). CDR3 in amino acids: CASSKEGQLMAGELFF. The CDR3 nucleotides are TGTGCCAGTAGCAAAGAGGGACAGTTAATGGCCGGGGAGCTGTTTTTT.

The chain has TRBV4-3 and TRBJ2-2; D possibly corresponds to TRBD2 (6 bases). Germline V CDR1 and CDR2: LGHNA, YSLEER. The V end lost 4 bases, the J end lost 2 bases, and 14 bases lay between the germline ends. The CDR3 contains 16 residues. CDR3 region: CASSPASAQNTGELFF. Here the CDR3 DNA reads TGCGCCAGCAGCCCAGCTAGCGCCCAAAACACCGGGGAGCTGTTTTTT.

Points on this clonotype: The junction and the germline gene differ at one end; a read error may be behind it. The chain is built from TRBV7-2 and TRBJ2-2, with a weak D call TRBD2 (5 bases). There are 16 residues in the CDR3. Germline V gene lookup returns CDR1 SGHTA and CDR2 FQGNSA. In nucleotides, the CDR3 is TGTGCCAGCAGCTTAGACTCGGCTAGAGGCACCGGGGAGCTGATTTTT. Encoded protein: CASSLDSARGTGELIF.